The clone carrying this T cell receptor (beta chain) has just a few counts. Antigen unknown. The CDR3 runs to 14 residues. After removal of 3 bases from V and 2 bases from J, the junction contained 7 bases not matched to a gene. Germline CDR1 reads DFQATT; CDR2 reads SNEGSKA (reference sequence). This sample's TCRbeta library carried unique molecular identifier barcodes. Via MiXCR, TCRdb re-called the PCR reads, giving one row per CDR3 protein. The sample contains 750,000 to 950,000 distinct CDR3 sequences, approximately 15% of which appear only once. This entry belongs to a study of T-cell reconstitution after alpha-beta-depleted transplantation in children. Study-wide points: In patients about two months after transplant, alpha-beta T cells reportedly arose from several hundred expanded graft clones. From newly produced T cells came most of the T-cell counts and diversity one year after transplant. Recipient T cells and thymic progenitors that survived were the source of the high TCRbeta diversity seen at day 60 in some patients.

The TCR comes from a male patient aged 10 to 17 who had a stem cell transplant for acute lymphoblastic leukemia, so the T cells may come from the graft donor. This rearrangement joins TRBV20-1 to TRBJ2-7; 7 nucleotides line up with TRBD2. The sample in question was PBMCs, mostly from graft donor cells, obtained 360 days after TCRalphabeta/CD19-depleted stem cell transplant. DNA of the CDR3: TGCAGTGCTAGGGAGGGTAGCGGGCCCTACGAGCAGTACTTC. Its translation is CSAREGSGPYEQYF.